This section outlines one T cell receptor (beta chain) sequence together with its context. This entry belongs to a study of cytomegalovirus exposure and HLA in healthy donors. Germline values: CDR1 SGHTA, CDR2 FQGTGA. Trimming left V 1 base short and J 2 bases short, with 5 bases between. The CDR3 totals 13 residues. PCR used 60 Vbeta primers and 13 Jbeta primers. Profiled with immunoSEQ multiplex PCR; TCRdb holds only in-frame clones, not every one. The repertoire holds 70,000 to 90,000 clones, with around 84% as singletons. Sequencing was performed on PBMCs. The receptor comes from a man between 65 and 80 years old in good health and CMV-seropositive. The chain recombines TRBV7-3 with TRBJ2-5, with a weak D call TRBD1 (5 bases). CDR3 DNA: TGTGCCAGCAGCTTAAGACAGCAAGAGACCCAGTACTTC. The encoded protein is CASSLRQQETQYF.